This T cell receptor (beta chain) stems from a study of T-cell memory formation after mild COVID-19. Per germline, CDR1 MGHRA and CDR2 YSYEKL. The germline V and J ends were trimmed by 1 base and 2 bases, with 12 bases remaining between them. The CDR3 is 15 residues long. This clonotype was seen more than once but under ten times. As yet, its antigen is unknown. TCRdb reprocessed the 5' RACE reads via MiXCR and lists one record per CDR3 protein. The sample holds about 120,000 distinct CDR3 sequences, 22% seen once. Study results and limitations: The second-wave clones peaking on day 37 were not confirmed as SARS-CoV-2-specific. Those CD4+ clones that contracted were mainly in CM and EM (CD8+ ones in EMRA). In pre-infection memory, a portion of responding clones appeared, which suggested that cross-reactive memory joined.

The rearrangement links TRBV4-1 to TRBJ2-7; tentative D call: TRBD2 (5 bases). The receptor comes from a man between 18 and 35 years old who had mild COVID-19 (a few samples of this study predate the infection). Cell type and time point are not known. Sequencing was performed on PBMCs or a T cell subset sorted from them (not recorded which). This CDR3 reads CASSQGVGVTYEQYF. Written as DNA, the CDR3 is TGCGCCAGCAGCCAAGGAGTCGGGGTCACCTACGAGCAGTACTTC.